These 30 T cell receptor beta chains were all obtained from the same sample, sequenced in a study of beta chain features in type 1 diabetes. Expressed TCRB transcripts were sequenced because the entire RNA isolate underwent reverse transcription. TCRdb's table, derived via immunoSEQ multiplex PCR, lists solely in-frame clones and lacks some. Counted here are just over 150,000 clones, 11% occurring once; the ten biggest clones make up roughly 2%. What was sequenced was central memory CD4+ T cells from blood. Receptors were obtained from a man aged 18-30 years in good health.

This clone appeared a few times. The chain joins TRBV18 to TRBJ1-1, with 7 positions matching TRBD1. The CDR3 totals 15 residues. Germline CDR1 reads KGHSH; CDR2 reads LQKENI. V was clipped by 4 bases and J by 4 bases; unmatched bases: 9. CDR3 residues: CASSREGAPGTEAFF. CDR3 in DNA: TGTGCCAGCTCACGGGAGGGGGCGCCGGGCACTGAAGCTTTCTTT.

In its sample, this clone was seen a few times. This chain joins TRBV11-2 and TRBJ2-1, with 11 positions matching TRBD1. Trimming took 6 bases from V and 2 from J; bases not matched to a gene: 6. The germline CDR1 and CDR2 sequences are SGHAT and FQNNGV. This CDR3 is built from 16 residues. CDR3 bases: TGTGCCAGCAGGCCCCGGGGACAGGGGGCCTACAATGAGCAGTTCTTC. Translated, it gives CASRPRGQGAYNEQFF.

CDR3 loop: CASSFGGMVAFF. The CDR3 DNA sequence: TGTGCCAGCAGTTTCGGCGGGATGGTAGCTTTCTTT. V usage is TRBV28 and J usage is TRBJ1-1, with no clear D. V lost 3 bases to trimming and J lost 10 bases, with 12 bases between them. The germline V gene has CDR1 MDHEN and CDR2 SYDVKM. The CDR3 consists of 12 residues.

This clone has only a few counts. The chain has TRBV18 and TRBJ1-1, with 9 nucleotides matching TRBD1. The J segment lost 2 bases and the V segment lost 1 base, leaving 2 bases of the junction unmatched. CDR1 and CDR2 (germline): KGHSH, LQKENI. This CDR3 is 15 amino acids long. The CDR3 loop reads CASSPQTGGNTEAFF. The CDR3 coding sequence is TGTGCCAGCTCACCACAGACAGGGGGTAACACTGAAGCTTTCTTT.

This clone was seen only a few times. J is TRBJ1-1 and V is TRBV6-4; D is perhaps TRBD1 (5 bases). The CDR3 extends over 14 amino acids. CDR1 and CDR2 from the germline V gene are MRHNA and SNTAGT. Trimming took off 3 bases at V and 6 bases at J, with 14 bases between the two ends. CDR3 nucleotide sequence: TGTGCCAGCAGTGAGTCGGGCAGGGCCTCTGAAGCTTTCTTT. Its translation: CASSESGRASEAFF.

This clone appeared many times. V is TRBV5-6 and J is TRBJ2-1; D is possibly TRBD1 or TRBD2 (5 bases each). V was shortened by 4 bases and J by 6 bases, with 14 bases between the two germline ends. The germline gives CDR1 SGHDT, CDR2 YYEEEE. The CDR3 is 14 amino acids. Here the CDR3 reads CASSRTGTANEQFF. DNA for the CDR3: TGTGCCAGCAGCCGCACTGGGACGGCCAATGAGCAGTTCTTC. The whole variable domain, remainder taken from reference TRBV5-6 and TRBJ2-1, is DAGVTQSPTHLIKTRGQQVTLRCSPKSGHDTVSWYQQALGQGPQFIFQYYEEEERQRGNFPDRFSGHQFPNYSSELNVNALLLGDSALYLCASSRTGTANEQFFGPGTRLTVL.

This clone was seen more than once but under ten times. V gene TRBV4-2 combines with J gene TRBJ2-1; D may be TRBD1 (5 bases). V was cut by 0 bases and J by 6 bases, with 9 bases left in between. This CDR3 comprises 14 residues. The germline gives CDR1 LGHNA, CDR2 YNFKEQ. As DNA, the CDR3 is TGTGCCAGCAGCCAAGAAGATAGGGGCAATGAGCAGTTCTTC. Protein product: CASSQEDRGNEQFF.

This clone was found a few times. V gene TRBV30 combines with J gene TRBJ1-6, with 8 positions matching TRBD1. Germline V lookup: CDR1 GTSNPN, CDR2 SVGIG (reference sequence). The CDR3 consists of 14 residues. The J segment lost 10 bases and the V segment lost 3 bases, leaving 8 bases of the junction unmatched. CDR3: CAWRRTGGRSPLHF. DNA for the CDR3: TGTGCCTGGAGGCGAACAGGGGGACGGTCACCCCTCCACTTT.

The V call is TRBV7-2, the J call TRBJ2-7; D unresolved. Trimming shortened V by 7 bases and J by 4 bases, and 17 bases separated the two germline ends. The CDR3 contains 14 residues. Germline V CDR1 and CDR2: SGHTA, FQGNSA. The CDR3, as DNA: TGTGCCAGCACCCTTAACCCCGGACCATACGAGCAGTACTTC. Its translation is CASTLNPGPYEQYF. Combining the CDR3 with reference TRBV7-2 and TRBJ2-7 gives the whole variable domain GAGVSQSPSNKVTEKGKDVELRCDPISGHTALYWYRQSLGQGLEFLIYFQGNSAPDKSGLPSDRFSAERTGGSVSTLTIQRTQQEDSAVYLCASTLNPGPYEQYFGPGTRLTVT.

The sample holds many counts of this clone. This rearrangement joins TRBV2 to TRBJ2-3; 9 nucleotides match TRBD2. Germline values: CDR1 SNHLY, CDR2 FYNNEI. The V segment lost 8 bases and the J segment 3 bases; nucleotides outside the gene matches: 9. The CDR3 consists of 15 residues. In nucleotides, the CDR3 is TGTGCCAGCCCGACTAGCGGAGGTAGAACAGATACGCAGTATTTT. It codes for CASPTSGGRTDTQYF.

V usage is TRBV27 and J usage is TRBJ2-7, with 14 nucleotides matching TRBD2. V lost 5 bases, J lost 5 bases, and 5 bases stayed unmatched. The CDR3 length is 15 residues. The germline CDR1 and CDR2 sequences are MNHEY and SMNVEV (reference sequence). This CDR3 reads CASSKGLAGVDEQYF. Written as DNA, the CDR3 is TGTGCCAGCAGTAAGGGACTAGCGGGAGTCGACGAGCAGTACTTC.

The chain combines TRBV6-5 with TRBJ2-7, with a possible D match to TRBD2 (5 bases). V dropped 6 bases and J dropped 1 base, with 10 bases sitting between them. Germline CDR1 MNHEY, CDR2 SVGAGI. The CDR3 is 13 amino acids. The CDR3 nucleotides are TGTGCCAGCAGCCGGACGGGGTCCTACGAGCAGTACTTC. Residues: CASSRTGSYEQYF.

For the CDR3, the DNA is TGTGCCAGCAGTCTAGATAGCAATCAGCCCCAGCATTTT. It is translated as CASSLDSNQPQHF. The V call is TRBV28, the J call TRBJ1-5; D unclear. Germline CDR1 MDHEN, CDR2 SYDVKM. This CDR3 has 13 residues. V was clipped by 5 bases and J by 0 bases, with 5 bases between them. The variable domain in full, completed from reference TRBV28 and TRBJ1-5, reads DVKVTQSSRYLVKRTGEKVFLECVQDMDHENMFWYRQDPGLGLRLIYFSYDVKMKEKGDIPEGYSVSREKKERFSLILESASTNQTSMYLCASSLDSNQPQHFGDGTRLSIL.

A few counts support this clone. This rearrangement joins TRBV4-2 to TRBJ2-5, with a tentative D call TRBD2 (5 bases). Trimming removed 1 base from V and 5 bases from J, with 8 bases in between. The germline V gene has CDR1 LGHNA and CDR2 YNFKEQ. The CDR3 length is 13 residues. CDR3 DNA: TGTGCCAGCAGCCAAGTGACGGGGGAGACCCAGTACTTC. Translating it yields CASSQVTGETQYF.

The sample holds a few counts of this clone. The genes are TRBV28 and TRBJ2-7; 9 bases are shared with TRBD1. The CDR3 runs to 16 residues. Unmatched junction bases numbered 8, after V lost 0 bases and J lost 5 bases. Looked up from germline, CDR1 is MDHEN and CDR2 is SYDVKM. The CDR3 sequence is CASSLWGTGTPHEQYF. The CDR3 coding sequence is TGTGCCAGCAGTTTATGGGGGACAGGGACGCCCCACGAGCAGTACTTC.

This chain links TRBV29-1 with TRBJ1-2; 8 bases map to TRBD1. V was clipped by 3 bases and J by 7 bases; unmatched bases: 7. This CDR3 is 13 amino acids long. CDR1 and CDR2 (germline): SQVTM, ANQGSEA. Written as DNA, the CDR3 is TGCAGCGTTGACCGGGACAGGTCGGGTGGCTACACCTTC. This codes for CSVDRDRSGGYTF.

The V and J genes are TRBV18 and TRBJ1-1; possible D gene TRBD1, 5 bases. CDR1 is KGHSH, CDR2 LQKENI, per germline. V lost 4 bases, J lost 3 bases, and 9 bases lay in between. CDR3 length: 13 amino acids. The CDR3 sequence is CASSQGVYTEAFF. The DNA for the CDR3 is TGTGCCAGCTCACAAGGGGTGTACACTGAAGCTTTCTTT.

In its sample, this clone was seen a few times. This chain joins TRBV29-1 and TRBJ2-7; 8 bases map to TRBD1. V shed 2 bases and J 7 bases; nucleotides not matched to a gene: 10. This CDR3 has 14 amino acids. Germline CDR1 SQVTM, CDR2 ANQGSEA. The DNA for the CDR3 is TGCAGCGTTGAATGGCAGGGGGCAAGGTATGAGCAGTACTTC. This sequence encodes CSVEWQGARYEQYF.

This clone was observed a few times. The chain couples TRBV28 to TRBJ1-3; 9 bases align to TRBD1. Trimming cost V 2 bases and J 4 bases; bases outside gene matches: 6. Looked up from germline, CDR1 is MDHEN and CDR2 is SYDVKM. The CDR3 contains 16 residues. CDR3 coding DNA: TGTGCCAGCAGTTTACCGGTCGGGACAGGGGGAAACACCATATATTTT. It specifies CASSLPVGTGGNTIYF.

This clone has just a few counts. This rearrangement joins TRBV4-3 to TRBJ2-5, with D perhaps TRBD1 or TRBD2 (6 bases each). CDR3 length: 15 residues. Deletions cut 5 bases from V and 4 bases from J, with 17 bases between. Germline CDR1 reads LGHNA; CDR2 reads YSLEER. CDR3 sequence: CASSRGTFQIETQYF. CDR3 nucleotides: TGCGCCAGCAGCAGGGGGACTTTCCAAATAGAGACCCAGTACTTC.

This clone came up a few times. The chain employs TRBV4-3 and TRBJ1-2; the D gene is possibly TRBD1 (6 bases). This CDR3 contains 14 residues. Germline CDR1 is LGHNA and CDR2 is YSLEER. V dropped 0 bases and J dropped 6 bases, with 11 bases sitting between them. Here the CDR3 DNA reads TGCGCCAGCAGCCAAGAGTCCAGGGGAAATGGCTACACCTTC. This sequence encodes CASSQESRGNGYTF.

This clone turned up a few times. The chain recombines TRBV5-1 with TRBJ1-2; TRBD1 might be the D (5 bases). V was shortened by 3 bases and J by 2 bases, with 17 bases between the two germline ends. Germline V gene data show CDR1 as SGHRS and CDR2 as YFSETQ. The CDR3 runs to 16 residues. The DNA of the CDR3 is TGCGCCAGCAGCTCGGACCCAGGGCCCGCCAACTATGGCTACACCTTC. It yields the protein CASSSDPGPANYGYTF.

This clone was detected many times. This rearrangement joins TRBV30 to TRBJ1-2; a weak D match, TRBD1 (5 bases). V was shortened by 0 bases and J by 4 bases, with 12 bases between the two germline ends. The germline gives CDR1 GTSNPN, CDR2 SVGIG (reference sequence). This CDR3 region has 14 residues. Written as DNA, the CDR3 is TGTGCCTGGAGTGTACAAGGGGTTGGCTATGGCTACACCTTC. Translation gives CAWSVQGVGYGYTF.

This clone was recorded a few times. The gene calls are TRBV2 and TRBJ1-1; D gene uncertain. V dropped 5 bases and J dropped 0 bases, with 7 bases sitting between them. Germline CDR1 SNHLY, CDR2 FYNNEI. This CDR3 spans 13 amino acids. CDR3 sequence (DNA): TGTGCCAGCAGTACTTTTGTGAACACTGAAGCTTTCTTT. Translated: CASSTFVNTEAFF.

Note on this clone: The sample carries other DNA sequences with the same CDR3. The rearrangement links TRBV12-5 to TRBJ2-1, with 9 bases identical to TRBD2. In germline, CDR1 is LGHNT, CDR2 FRNRAP. This CDR3 is 16 amino acids long. V was clipped by 0 bases and J by 3 bases; unmatched bases: 3. The CDR3 protein is CASGLVLSGSYNEQFF. Here the CDR3 DNA reads TGTGCTAGTGGTTTGGTACTTAGCGGGAGCTACAATGAGCAGTTCTTC.

This clone was seen a few times. This rearrangement joins TRBV10-3 to TRBJ2-7; D might be TRBD2 (5 bases). The ends were cut back, 11 bases at V and 3 bases at J, with 11 bases in the middle. CDR3 size: 11 residues. In germline, CDR1 is ENHRY, CDR2 SYGVKD. The CDR3 coding sequence is TGTGCCTCGCAACGGGGCTACGAGCAGTACTTC. This sequence encodes CASQRGYEQYF.

The chain links TRBV2 to TRBJ2-2, with D possibly being TRBD1 or TRBD2 (5 bases each). The V gene's germline CDR1 is SNHLY and CDR2 FYNNEI. V was pared by 7 bases and J by 4 bases, with 16 bases between. The CDR3 is 15 residues long. This chain's CDR3 is CASNRGSGTTGELFF. CDR3 nucleotides: TGTGCCAGCAATCGGGGTTCAGGGACCACCGGGGAGCTGTTTTTT.

J is TRBJ1-3 and V is TRBV18; no firm D call. In germline, CDR1 is KGHSH, CDR2 LQKENI. The ends were cut back, 6 bases at V and 1 base at J, with 10 bases in the middle. CDR3 size: 14 residues. This CDR3 reads CASSWAGSGNTIYF. The CDR3 nucleotides read TGTGCCAGCTCTTGGGCTGGTTCTGGAAACACCATATATTTT.

This clone was counted many times. The J gene is TRBJ2-7, the V gene TRBV15, with D perhaps TRBD2 (5 bases). The CDR3 length is 14 residues. The germline CDR1 and CDR2 sequences are LNHNV and YYDKDF (reference sequence). Trimming removed 0 bases at V and 7 bases at J, with 13 bases between. The CDR3 reads CATSRDLKGGEQYF. The CDR3 DNA is TGTGCCACCAGCAGAGATCTGAAGGGCGGGGAGCAGTACTTC. Using reference TRBV15 and TRBJ2-7 for the parts outside the CDR3, the full variable domain is DAMVIQNPRYQVTQFGKPVTLSCSQTLNHNVMYWYQQKSSQAPKLLFHYYDKDFNNEADTPDNFQSRRPNTSFCFLDIRSPGLGDTAMYLCATSRDLKGGEQYFGPGTRLTVT.

Notes on this clone: Other DNA sequences of this sample code for an identical CDR3. V usage is TRBV29-1 and J usage is TRBJ1-2, with D tentatively TRBD1 (5 bases). The CDR3 spans 12 residues. V gave up 3 bases and J gave up 4 bases, with 9 bases separating them. The V gene's germline CDR1 is SQVTM and CDR2 ANQGSEA. The CDR3 loop is CSVEGGGYGYTF. CDR3 sequence (DNA): TGCAGCGTTGAGGGGGGAGGCTATGGCTACACCTTC. Supplemented by reference TRBV29-1 and TRBJ1-2, the full variable domain reads SAVISQKPSRDICQRGTSLTIQCQVDSQVTMMFWYRQQPGQSLTLIATANQGSEATYESGFVIDKFPISRPNLTFSTLTVSNMSPEDSSIYLCSVEGGGYGYTFGSGTRLTVV.